These 22 T cell receptor beta chains came from one sample sequenced in a study of blood T cell repertoires in COVID-19. TCRdb's copy holds only in-frame clones and misses some; the assay was immunoSEQ multiplex PCR. In the table there are 87,000 or so clones, more than 75% of which are singletons. Material: peripheral blood. Source of these receptors: a woman older than 75 with acute or convalescent COVID-19.

The V gene is TRBV30, the J gene TRBJ1-1; D remains unclear. Germline assignment: CDR1 GTSNPN and CDR2 SVGIG (reference sequence). V lost 0 bases to trimming and J lost 1 base, with 6 bases between them. The CDR3 spans 13 residues. The CDR3 protein is CAWSVGANTEAFF. The CDR3 nucleotides read TGTGCCTGGAGTGTGGGAGCGAACACTGAAGCTTTCTTT.

J is TRBJ1-2 and V is TRBV5-1; a possible D gene is TRBD1 (5 bases). This CDR3 is built from 14 residues. Germline CDR1 SGHRS, CDR2 YFSETQ. Between the trimmed V and J ends, which lost 4 bases and 5 bases, there was a span of 15 bases. The CDR3 is CASSPVSGGYGYTF. DNA for the CDR3: TGCGCCAGCAGCCCAGTGTCGGGGGGGTATGGCTACACCTTC. The variable domain in full, completed from reference TRBV5-1 and TRBJ1-2, reads KAGVTQTPRYLIKTRGQQVTLSCSPISGHRSVSWYQQTPGQGLQFLFEYFSETQRNKGNFPGRFSGRQFSNSRSEMNVSTLELGDSALYLCASSPVSGGYGYTFGSGTRLTVV.

The chain's CDR3 is CASSLVTSNEQFF. Written as DNA, the CDR3 is TGCGCCAGCAGCTTGGTCACTTCCAATGAGCAGTTCTTC. V is TRBV5-1 and J is TRBJ2-1; D gene ambiguous. CDR1 SGHRS and CDR2 YFSETQ come from the germline V gene. Between the trimmed V and J ends, which lost 0 bases and 6 bases, there was a span of 7 bases. The CDR3 is 13 amino acids.

This chain links TRBV19 with TRBJ1-2; tentative D call: TRBD1 (6 bases). The germline V and J ends were trimmed by 6 bases and 8 bases, with 25 bases remaining between them. This CDR3 comprises 16 residues. Germline CDR1 and CDR2: LNHDA and SQIVND (reference sequence). The CDR3 loop is CASRPTGRTALGGYTF. The CDR3 nucleotides are TGTGCCAGTAGACCCACGGGTCGGACAGCCCTCGGGGGCTACACCTTC. The entire variable domain, with the rest obtained from reference TRBV19 and TRBJ1-2, is as follows: DGGITQSPKYLFRKEGQNVTLSCEQNLNHDAMYWYRQDPGQGLRLIYYSQIVNDFQKGDIAEGYSVSREKKESFPLTVTSAQKNPTAFYLCASRPTGRTALGGYTFGSGTRLTVV.

V is TRBV24-1 and J is TRBJ2-7; D remains unclear. The germline gives CDR1 KGHDR, CDR2 SFDVKD. V was shortened by 5 bases and J by 0 bases, with 7 bases between the two germline ends. This CDR3 has 13 amino acids. The CDR3 nucleotides read TGTGCCACCAGTGCCCCGGGCTCCTACGAGCAGTACTTC. Translation gives CATSAPGSYEQYF.

Comment on this clone: At one boundary the junction diverges from the germline segment, which might be a read error. The chain joins TRBV18 to TRBJ2-2; 12 bases align to TRBD2. The CDR3 runs to 18 residues. Germline-derived CDR1 and CDR2 are KGHSH and LQKENI. CDR3 nucleotides: TGTGCCAGCTCACCACCGAAAGGACTAGCGGGGATACACCGGGGAGCTGTTTTT. As protein: CASSPPKGLAGIHRGAVF.

The chain combines TRBV19 with TRBJ1-2; D may be TRBD1 (5 bases). Trimming pared 4 bases from V and 2 bases from J, leaving 14 bases between. CDR1 is LNHDA, CDR2 SQIVND, per germline (reference sequence). The length of the CDR3 is 15 residues. CDR3: CASSTTGALNYGYTF. Here the CDR3 DNA reads TGTGCCAGTAGTACAACAGGAGCTCTGAACTATGGCTACACCTTC.

The V call is TRBV10-3, the J call TRBJ2-3; 8 bases line up with TRBD2. The trim removed 7 bases at V and 8 bases at J, leaving 5 bases unmatched. The CDR3 is 12 amino acids. CDR1 and CDR2 from the germline V gene are ENHRY and SYGVKD. For the CDR3, the DNA is TGTGCCATCACAGCGGGAGATGGTACGCAGTATTTT. Protein sequence: CAITAGDGTQYF.

V is TRBV12-5 and J is TRBJ1-3, with D perhaps matching TRBD1 (6 bases). The germline V gene encodes CDR1 LGHNT and CDR2 FRNRAP. The CDR3 sequence is 12 residues long. V shed 7 bases and J shed 3 bases, with 7 bases lying between them. The CDR3 region has the DNA TGTGCTAGTGCAGGGGTTGGAAACACCATATATTTT. Amino acid sequence: CASAGVGNTIYF.

In its sample, this clone was seen once. The genes are TRBV27 and TRBJ1-3; perhaps TRBD1 as D (6 bases). CDR3 size: 15 residues. CDR1 and CDR2 (germline): MNHEY, SMNVEV (reference sequence). Trimming removed 6 bases at V and 4 bases at J, with 16 bases between. The CDR3 here is CASSPLGGSGNTIYF. The CDR3 bases are TGTGCCAGCAGCCCCTTAGGGGGATCGGGAAACACCATATATTTT.

CDR3 protein: CASSRGSGSMYIQYF. CDR3 sequence (DNA): TGTGCCAGCAGCCGGGGTAGCGGGAGTATGTACATTCAGTACTTC. The genes are TRBV6-5 and TRBJ2-4; 9 bases line up with TRBD2. This CDR3 has 15 residues. With V trimmed by 6 bases and J by 8 bases, 11 bases remained unmatched. The germline V gene encodes CDR1 MNHEY and CDR2 SVGAGI.

This chain uses TRBV2 with TRBJ2-2; TRBD2 aligns across 8 bases. Germline values: CDR1 SNHLY, CDR2 FYNNEI. Trimming took 2 bases from V and 6 from J; bases not matched to a gene: 8. This CDR3 comprises 16 residues. The CDR3 protein is CASSERGSGVAGELFF. The CDR3, as DNA: TGTGCCAGCAGTGAAAGGGGTAGCGGGGTTGCCGGGGAGCTGTTTTTT.

This clone has more than one count but fewer than ten. The V gene is TRBV20-1, the J gene TRBJ2-1; a possible D gene is TRBD2 (5 bases). This CDR3 has 11 residues. The germline CDR1 and CDR2 sequences are DFQATT and SNEGSKA (reference sequence). V was trimmed by 8 bases and J by 7 bases, leaving 12 bases between them. The CDR3 here is CSPARVNEQFF. The CDR3 bases are TGCAGTCCCGCGAGGGTGAATGAGCAGTTCTTC.

This sequence joins TRBV19 and TRBJ2-6, with TRBD1 matching over 7 bases. CDR1 is LNHDA and CDR2 is SQIVND in the germline V gene (reference sequence). Losses at the gene ends were 9 bases for V and 0 bases for J; bases not matched to a gene: 8. The CDR3 contains 16 residues. The CDR3 region is CASAPGQLSGANVLTF. CDR3 sequence (DNA): TGTGCCAGCGCCCCGGGACAGCTCTCTGGGGCCAACGTCCTGACTTTC.

The V call is TRBV5-1, the J call TRBJ1-4; 8 bases map to TRBD1. With 3 bases clipped from V and 7 bases from J, the junction kept 5 bases outside the gene matches. This CDR3 spans 14 amino acids. Germline assignment: CDR1 SGHRS and CDR2 YFSETQ. CDR3 in amino acids: CASSSTGEGEKLFF. CDR3 in DNA: TGCGCCAGCAGCTCGACAGGGGAGGGTGAAAAACTGTTTTTT.

The genes are TRBV2 and TRBJ1-1, with TRBD1 matching over 7 bases. Germline values: CDR1 SNHLY, CDR2 FYNNEI. The junction had 7 bases not matched to a gene; V was cut back by 5 bases and J by 10 bases. There are 12 residues in the CDR3. CDR3 sequence: CASSLQGGRAFF. CDR3 DNA: TGTGCCAGCAGTCTTCAAGGGGGCAGAGCTTTCTTT.

This chain uses TRBV7-9 with TRBJ2-1; the match to TRBD2 covers 9 bases. CDR3 size: 15 residues. Per the germline V gene, CDR1 is SEHNR and CDR2 is FQNEAQ (reference sequence). V lost 4 bases to trimming and J lost 9 bases; unmatched junction nucleotides: 10. Written as DNA, the CDR3 is TGTGCCAGCAGCTCCATAGCGGGAGCGTTAGGTGAGCAGTTCTTC. It translates to CASSSIAGALGEQFF.

The genes are TRBV3-1 (or the pseudogene TRBV3-2) and TRBJ2-5; tentatively, D is TRBD2 (5 bases). CDR1 is LGHDT and CDR2 is YNNKEL in the germline V gene (reference sequence). The CDR3 runs to 14 residues. The ends were cut back, 2 bases at V and 3 bases at J, with 10 bases in the middle. The CDR3 region is CASSQNRGKETQYF. The CDR3 region has the DNA TGTGCCAGCAGCCAAAATCGAGGGAAAGAGACCCAGTACTTC.

V is TRBV11-3 and J is TRBJ1-1; possible D gene TRBD1, 5 bases. Deletions cut 3 bases from V and 1 base from J, with 9 bases between. CDR3 length: 14 amino acids. The germline V gene encodes CDR1 SGHNT and CDR2 YENEEA. CDR3 bases: TGTGCCAGCAGCTTGGGGGGTACGAACACTGAAGCTTTCTTT. Protein product: CASSLGGTNTEAFF.

The chain links TRBV2 to TRBJ2-5, with 10 bases matching TRBD2. Germline values: CDR1 SNHLY, CDR2 FYNNEI. The V segment lost 7 bases and the J segment 1 base; nucleotides outside the gene matches: 3. The length of the CDR3 is 14 residues. CDR3 sequence (DNA): TGTGCCAGCATCTTAGCGGGGGGCCAAGAGACCCAGTACTTC. Its protein product is CASILAGGQETQYF.

V is TRBV7-8 and J is TRBJ1-2; D is unclear. This CDR3 spans 12 amino acids. Per germline, CDR1 SGHVS and CDR2 FQNEAQ. V lost 5 bases and J 8 bases, leaving 12 bases between the germline ends. CDR3 loop: CASSNSFEGYTF. In DNA form, the CDR3 reads TGTGCCAGCAGCAACTCGTTTGAGGGCTACACCTTC. Drawing the rest from reference TRBV7-8 and TRBJ1-2, the complete variable domain is GAGVSQSPRYKVAKRGQDVALRCDPISGHVSLFWYQQALGQGPEFLTYFQNEAQLDKSGLPSDRFFAERPEGSVSTLKIQRTQQEDSAVYLCASSNSFEGYTFGSGTRLTVV.

V gene TRBV25-1 combines with J gene TRBJ1-1; tentative D call: TRBD1 (5 bases). Germline assignment: CDR1 MGHDK and CDR2 SYGVNS. The germline V and J ends were trimmed by 6 bases and 4 bases, with 12 bases remaining between them. The CDR3 has 13 amino acids. The CDR3 reads CASSAPGGTEAFF. The CDR3 region has the DNA TGTGCCAGCAGCGCCCCCGGGGGCACTGAAGCTTTCTTT.